In its sample, the clone carrying this TCR beta chain was seen many times. Uncontrolled infection, other autoimmune disease, pregnancy or lactation disqualified patients from enrolment. Fresh 10 ml peripheral blood yielded PBMCs. Regions amplified from RNA transcripts were the TCR beta CDR3 regions. The HTBI primer set served for first-round RT-PCR of the TCR CDR3. TCRdb re-called the multiplex PCR reads with MiXCR, one entry per CDR3 protein. The sample holds fewer than 500,000 distinct CDR3 sequences, roughly 14% seen once. This entry comes from a study of T cells in Graves' hyperthyroidism and ophthalmopathy. At the level of the study: Sampling of peripheral blood happened at initial diagnosis, prior to any treatment.

Source material: blood. The receptor comes from a man aged 18 to 30 with Graves' ophthalmopathy.

The CDR3 loop is CASSQGGRWTEAFF. The CDR3 DNA is TGTGCCAGCAGCCAAGGGGGCCGCTGGACTGAAGCTTTCTTT. This rearrangement joins TRBV3-1 to TRBJ1-1; TRBD1 is a possible D gene (5 bases). This CDR3 region has 14 residues. V lost 1 base and J 5 bases, leaving 11 bases between the germline ends. CDR1 is LGHDT and CDR2 is YNNKEL in the germline V gene (reference sequence).